This is a list of T cell receptor beta chains from one sample in a study of T cell changes during pregnancy in multiple sclerosis. Assay: immunoSEQ multiplex PCR; the TCRdb copy retains only in-frame clones and omits some. Here the sample spans roughly 75,000 clones, approximately 92% being singletons. The material was peripheral blood, obtained in the third trimester of pregnancy. All receptors derive from a female donor in good health, enrolled as a control in a pregnancy study. Each CDR3 is given with its conserved first and last residue. The D gene is left open where the match is weak. The size field is filled for only some rows; it gives once, few, many or a size class.

>TRBV9|-|TRBJ2-1|-
TGTGCCAGCAGCGTAGGAGTCCTGGGGAGGGGGGATGAGCAGTTCTTC
CASSVGVLGRGDEQFF
>TRBV28|-|TRBJ1-1|TRBD1
TGTGCCAGCAGGCAGACAGGGGTGGGTGAAGCTTTCTTT
CASRQTGVGEAFF
>TRBV5-1|once|TRBJ2-7|TRBD1
TGCGCCAGCAGCTTGGTACAGGGGGCCTACGAGCAGTACTTC
CASSLVQGAYEQYF
>TRBV6-1|-|TRBJ1-6|TRBD1
TGTGCCAGCAGGGGGACAGCCAATAATTCACCCCTCCACTTT
CASRGTANNSPLHF
>TRBV6-1|-|TRBJ2-7|TRBD2
TGTGCCAGCAGGAACGCGGGGGGGCCCGCCTACGAGCAGTACTTC
CASRNAGGPAYEQYF
>TRBV13|-|TRBJ2-7|TRBD1
TGTGCCAGCAGCTTACTATCCCCGACAGGGAGCTCCTACGAGCAGTACTTC
CASSLLSPTGSSYEQYF
>TRBV11-2|-|TRBJ2-7|-
TGTGCCAGCAACTTAGGTACAGGGAACGAGCAGTACTTC
CASNLGTGNEQYF
>TRBV2|-|TRBJ2-3|TRBD2
TGTGCCAGGAGAGAGCGGGGGACTACAGATACGCAGTATTTT
CARRERGTTDTQYF
>TRBV4-3|-|TRBJ2-1|TRBD2
TGCGCCAGCAGCCAGACCGGGACTAGCGGTGTTCGGGAGCAGTTCTTC
CASSQTGTSGVREQFF
>TRBV10-2|-|TRBJ1-4|-
TGCGCCAGCAGAAGGGGTGACGGATATAATGAAAAACTGTTTTTT
CASRRGDGYNEKLFF